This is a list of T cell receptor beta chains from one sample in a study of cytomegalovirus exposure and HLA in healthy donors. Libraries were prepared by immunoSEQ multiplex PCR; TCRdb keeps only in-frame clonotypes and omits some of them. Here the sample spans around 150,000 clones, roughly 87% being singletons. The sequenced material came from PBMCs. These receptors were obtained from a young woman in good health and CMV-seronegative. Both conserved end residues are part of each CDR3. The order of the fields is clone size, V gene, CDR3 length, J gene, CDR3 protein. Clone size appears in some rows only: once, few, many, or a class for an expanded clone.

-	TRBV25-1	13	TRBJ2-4	CASRARGKNIQYF
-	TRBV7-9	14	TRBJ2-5	CASRCPGQQETQYF
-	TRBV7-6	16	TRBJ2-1	CASTLGLAGGRDEQFF
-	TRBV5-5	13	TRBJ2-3	CASGMAGGDTQYF
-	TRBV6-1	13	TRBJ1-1	CASIPPGNTEAFF
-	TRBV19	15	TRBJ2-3	CASSISRDRADTQYF
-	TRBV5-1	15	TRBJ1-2	CASSFRGQGAYGYTF
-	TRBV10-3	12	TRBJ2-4	CAISEAVDIQYF
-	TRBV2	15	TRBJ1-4	CASSDYKRPDEKLFF
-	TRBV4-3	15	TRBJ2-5	CASSQGGLIQETQYF
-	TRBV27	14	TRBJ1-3	CASSPGVSGNTIYF
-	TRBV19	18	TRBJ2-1	CASRTLTSGRGSYNEQFF
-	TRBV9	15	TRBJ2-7	CASSLRIGVPYEQYF
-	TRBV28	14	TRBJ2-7	CASSPPGGAKEQYF
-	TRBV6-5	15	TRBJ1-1	CASSYPTGARTEAFF
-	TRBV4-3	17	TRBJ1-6	CASSQDLRGQGLSPLHF
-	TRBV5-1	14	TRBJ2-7	CASSLDTGGAEQYF
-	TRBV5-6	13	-	CASSLTGPYEQYF
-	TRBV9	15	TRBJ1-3	CASSPKDRTRNTIYF
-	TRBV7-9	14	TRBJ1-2	CASSFWTGPGGYTF
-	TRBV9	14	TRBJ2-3	CASSGPTSTDTQYF
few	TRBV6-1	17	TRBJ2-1	CASSERGLAGAYNEQFF
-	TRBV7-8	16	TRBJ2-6	CASSSQGFAGANVLTF
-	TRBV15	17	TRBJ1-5	CATSSPNRASSNQPQHF
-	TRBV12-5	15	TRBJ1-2	CASGRSGRGLYGYTF
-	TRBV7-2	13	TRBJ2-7	CASSRGRISEQYF
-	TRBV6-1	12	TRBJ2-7	CASMERGNEQYF
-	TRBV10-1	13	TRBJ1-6	CASQGAGNSPPHF
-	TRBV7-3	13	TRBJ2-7	CASSLIRGNEQYF
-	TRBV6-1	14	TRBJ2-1	CASSEGESYNEQFF
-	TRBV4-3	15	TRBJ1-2	CASSQEGRGGDGYTF
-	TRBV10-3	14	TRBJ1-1	CAISARGMNTEAFF
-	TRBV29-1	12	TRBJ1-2	CSVEVRGYGYTF
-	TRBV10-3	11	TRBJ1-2	CAISVDYGYTF
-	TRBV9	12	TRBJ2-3	CASSAREDTQYF
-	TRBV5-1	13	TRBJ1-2	CASRRGTEYGYTF
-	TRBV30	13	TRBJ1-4	CAWTGRGREKLFF
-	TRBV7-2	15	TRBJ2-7	CASSVNSGTGREQYF
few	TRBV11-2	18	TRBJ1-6	CASSILGTLYSYNSPLHF
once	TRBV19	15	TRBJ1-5	CASSMLDRDNQPQHF
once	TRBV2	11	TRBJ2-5	CASSLQETQYF
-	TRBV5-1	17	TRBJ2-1	CASFWGSGTGFYNEQFF
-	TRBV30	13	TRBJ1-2	CAWSADRVYGYTF
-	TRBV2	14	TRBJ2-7	CASINRGLGGEQYF
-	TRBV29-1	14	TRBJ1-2	CSVGVTGADYGYTF
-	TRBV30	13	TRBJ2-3	CAWTTRGADTQYF
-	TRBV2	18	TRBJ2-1	CASSEKTLVGNSYNEQFF
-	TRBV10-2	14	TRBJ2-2	CASRGVGGAGELFF
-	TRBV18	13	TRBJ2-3	CASSPPVSGSQYF
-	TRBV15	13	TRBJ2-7	CATSGIQGYEQYF
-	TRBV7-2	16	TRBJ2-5	CASSGAETKYQETQYF
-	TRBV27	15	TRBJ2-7	CASSSPGQGAYEQYF
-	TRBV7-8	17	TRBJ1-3	CASSLATGLGAGNTIYF
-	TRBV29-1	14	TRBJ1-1	CSVGGSGYGTEAFF